The 21 T cell receptor beta chains in this list originate from one sample, sequenced in a study of T cell responses to AZD1222 COVID-19 vaccine. Using immunoSEQ multiplex PCR, the repertoire was profiled, and TCRdb retains in-frame clones only, with some absent. Of roughly 130,000 clones listed, 91% were seen once; the top ten hold more than 2.5%. The source material was peripheral blood, sampled on day 0 of AZD1222 vaccination. Receptor source: an adult in good health.

CDR3 loop: CASSEILGDRGLYEQYF. The CDR3 nucleotides are TGTGCCAGCAGTGAAATTTTAGGGGACAGGGGTTTATACGAGCAGTACTTC. The chain has TRBV6-1 and TRBJ2-7; 10 bases line up with TRBD1. The germline gives CDR1 MNHNS, CDR2 SASEGT. The CDR3 totals 17 residues. The J segment lost 4 bases and the V segment lost 2 bases, leaving 11 bases of the junction unmatched.

The chain recombines TRBV12-3 or TRBV12-4 with TRBJ1-2; 7 bases map to TRBD1. This CDR3 spans 11 amino acids. Trimming cost V 6 bases and J 12 bases; bases outside gene matches: 7. The chain's CDR3 is CASRRRDSHTF. CDR3 bases: TGTGCCAGCAGGAGAAGGGACAGTCACACCTTC.

This sequence joins TRBV12-3 or TRBV12-4 and TRBJ1-6; TRBD1 is a possible D gene (6 bases). There are 13 residues in the CDR3. Between the trimmed V and J ends, which lost 5 bases and 9 bases, there was a span of 11 bases. Here the CDR3 DNA reads TGTGCCAGCAGTGCAGAGGGGGGTTCACCCCTCCACTTT. It translates to CASSAEGGSPLHF.

The chain uses TRBV4-1 and TRBJ1-5; D unclear. The CDR3 runs 13 residues. Looked up from germline, CDR1 is MGHRA and CDR2 is YSYEKL. V lost 0 bases to trimming and J lost 7 bases, with 7 bases between them. The CDR3, as DNA: TGCGCCAGCAGCCAAGAGGTCGAGCAGCCCCAGCATTTT. It yields the protein CASSQEVEQPQHF.

The chain combines TRBV5-8 with TRBJ2-2; unclear D gene. The CDR3 totals 17 residues. CDR1 SGHTS and CDR2 YDEGEE come from the germline V gene. V shed 0 bases and J shed 7 bases, with 19 bases lying between them. CDR3 protein: CASSLGRIPRSIGELFF. CDR3 coding DNA: TGTGCCAGCAGCTTGGGACGGATCCCCCGGAGCATCGGGGAGCTGTTTTTT.

The genes are TRBV7-9 and TRBJ1-3, with D perhaps matching TRBD1 (5 bases). The germline gives CDR1 SEHNR, CDR2 FQNEAQ (reference sequence). Trimming shortened V by 3 bases and J by 7 bases, and 13 bases separated the two germline ends. This CDR3 comprises 14 residues. CDR3 region: CASSFRDVRNTIYF. The CDR3 DNA reads TGTGCCAGCAGCTTCCGGGACGTGCGGAACACCATATATTTT.

The table lists this clone with a few counts. The chain couples TRBV6-1 to TRBJ1-1, with 7 bases fitting TRBD1. The CDR3 covers 16 residues. The germline V gene encodes CDR1 MNHNS and CDR2 SASEGT. The junction had 13 bases not matched to a gene; V was cut back by 1 base and J by 8 bases. The CDR3 DNA follows: TGTGCCAGCAGTGAAGGGGTGGGAGGGGGCAGGTTAGAAGCTTTCTTT. Translating gives CASSEGVGGGRLEAFF.

This clone was detected only once. The rearrangement links TRBV5-4 to TRBJ1-1, with D uncertain. V lost 3 bases and J lost 2, with 11 bases in between. This CDR3 has 14 amino acids. Germline lookup yields CDR1 SGHNT and CDR2 YYREEE (reference sequence). The CDR3 loop is CASSSEVGNTEAFF. Here the CDR3 DNA reads TGTGCCAGCAGCTCCGAAGTGGGTAACACTGAAGCTTTCTTT.

The CDR3 DNA follows: TGTGCCAGCTCCCCAACTACCGACAGGGGGTATGGCTACACCTTC. It encodes CASSPTTDRGYGYTF. The chain recombines TRBV18 with TRBJ1-2; 9 bases align to TRBD1. The V gene end was trimmed by 6 bases and the J gene end by 5 bases; junction bases not matched to a gene: 10. The germline CDR1 and CDR2 sequences are KGHSH and LQKENI. This CDR3 is 15 amino acids long.

V gene TRBV19 combines with J gene TRBJ1-5; D uncertain. V was clipped by 7 bases and J by 2 bases, with 15 bases between them. The CDR3 covers 15 residues. Germline V gene data show CDR1 as LNHDA and CDR2 as SQIVND (reference sequence). CDR3 sequence (DNA): TGTGCCAGTACCAAAAGAGCCTGGGGCAATCAGCCCCAGCATTTT. Amino acid sequence: CASTKRAWGNQPQHF.

This clone was seen more than once but under ten times. The chain employs TRBV5-4 and TRBJ2-5; D is ambiguous. The CDR3 is 13 residues long. Trimming pared 4 bases from V and 2 bases from J, leaving 9 bases between. Germline assignment: CDR1 SGHNT and CDR2 YYREEE (reference sequence). Written as DNA, the CDR3 is TGTGCCAGCAGCCGGACCGGGCAAGAGACCCAGTACTTC. It yields the protein CASSRTGQETQYF.

The chain joins TRBV19 to TRBJ1-2; 9 bases are a match to TRBD1. J was trimmed by 8 bases and V by 5 bases; bases with no gene match: 12. Looked up from germline, CDR1 is LNHDA and CDR2 is SQIVND (reference sequence). The CDR3 is 15 amino acids. CDR3 nucleotides: TGTGCCAGTAGTTACCGCCATACAGGGGGCTTGGGCTACACCTTC. The encoded protein is CASSYRHTGGLGYTF. Based on the CDR3 plus reference TRBV19 and TRBJ1-2, the full variable domain is DGGITQSPKYLFRKEGQNVTLSCEQNLNHDAMYWYRQDPGQGLRLIYYSQIVNDFQKGDIAEGYSVSREKKESFPLTVTSAQKNPTAFYLCASSYRHTGGLGYTFGSGTRLTVV.

This chain joins TRBV18 and TRBJ1-2; D is uncertain. Germline V gene data show CDR1 as KGHSH and CDR2 as LQKENI. The V end lost 3 bases, the J end lost 2 bases, and 13 bases lay between the germline ends. This CDR3 has 15 residues. CDR3 sequence reads: CASSPGGGRNYGYTF. The CDR3 DNA follows: TGTGCCAGCTCACCTGGAGGCGGACGGAACTATGGCTACACCTTC.

J is TRBJ1-2 and V is TRBV30; D gene uncertain. CDR1 and CDR2 from the germline V gene are GTSNPN and SVGIG (reference sequence). This CDR3 is 12 amino acids long. V lost 2 bases to trimming and J lost 6 bases, with 10 bases between them. CDR3 in amino acids: CAWSRTENGYTF. The CDR3 DNA reads TGTGCCTGGAGTCGGACGGAAAATGGCTACACCTTC.

The gene calls are TRBV12-3 or TRBV12-4 and TRBJ2-7, with 7 nucleotides matching TRBD1. J was trimmed by 3 bases and V by 7 bases; bases with no gene match: 6. This CDR3 has 13 amino acids. CDR3 amino acids: CASTPTGIYEQYF. The CDR3 DNA sequence: TGTGCCAGCACCCCGACAGGGATCTACGAGCAGTACTTC.

The chain links TRBV10-3 to TRBJ2-3; 8 nucleotides align to TRBD2. In germline, CDR1 is ENHRY, CDR2 SYGVKD. The ends lost 11 bases at V and 0 bases at J; junction bases unmatched: 22. The CDR3 loop spans 19 amino acids. The chain's CDR3 is CAAGPGGMTGYSSTDTQYF. In DNA, the CDR3 is TGTGCCGCTGGCCCGGGAGGGATGACAGGATACTCTAGCACAGATACGCAGTATTTT.

J is TRBJ1-1 and V is TRBV13; D is unclear. Germline CDR1 and CDR2: PRHDT and FYEKMQ (reference sequence). V was cut by 0 bases and J by 1 base, with 9 bases left in between. The CDR3 covers 15 residues. CDR3 DNA sequence: TGTGCCAGCAGCTTAGGCTCGTCCGGGAACACTGAAGCTTTCTTT. Protein sequence: CASSLGSSGNTEAFF. The whole variable domain, filled in from reference TRBV13 and TRBJ1-1, reads AAGVIQSPRHLIKEKRETATLKCYPIPRHDTVYWYQQGPGQDPQFLISFYEKMQSDKGSIPDRFSAQQFSDYHSELNMSSLELGDSALYFCASSLGSSGNTEAFFGQGTRLTVV.

This chain uses TRBV5-1 with TRBJ2-1; TRBD1 matches at 7 bases. Germline CDR1 SGHRS, CDR2 YFSETQ. CDR3 length: 17 residues. J was trimmed by 0 bases and V by 3 bases; bases with no gene match: 9. This CDR3 reads CASSSLDRPSSYNEQFF. The DNA for the CDR3 is TGCGCCAGCAGCTCTTTGGACAGGCCTAGCTCCTACAATGAGCAGTTCTTC.

This sequence joins TRBV12-3 or TRBV12-4 and TRBJ2-1; D is unresolved. The V end lost 3 bases, the J end lost 10 bases, and 10 bases lay between the germline ends. The CDR3 has 12 residues. CDR3 amino acids: CASSFARYEQFF. CDR3 nucleotides: TGTGCCAGCAGTTTCGCGAGGTACGAGCAGTTCTTC.

The V and J genes are TRBV6-5 and TRBJ1-1; 10 bases are shared with TRBD1. The CDR3 has 16 residues. CDR1 is MNHEY and CDR2 is SVGAGI in the germline V gene. V was pared by 4 bases and J by 4 bases, with 9 bases of the junction left unmatched. This chain's CDR3 is CASSSTGGGFSTEAFF. In nucleotides, the CDR3 is TGTGCCAGCAGTTCGACAGGGGGCGGCTTTAGCACTGAAGCTTTCTTT.

The chain is built from TRBV5-1 and TRBJ2-7; 7 bases align to TRBD1. The CDR3 covers 13 residues. The V gene end was trimmed by 4 bases and the J gene end by 4 bases; junction bases not matched to a gene: 5. Germline V CDR1 and CDR2: SGHRS, YFSETQ. The CDR3 is CASSQGGRYEQYF. The CDR3 region has the DNA TGCGCCAGCAGCCAAGGGGGCAGGTACGAGCAGTACTTC.